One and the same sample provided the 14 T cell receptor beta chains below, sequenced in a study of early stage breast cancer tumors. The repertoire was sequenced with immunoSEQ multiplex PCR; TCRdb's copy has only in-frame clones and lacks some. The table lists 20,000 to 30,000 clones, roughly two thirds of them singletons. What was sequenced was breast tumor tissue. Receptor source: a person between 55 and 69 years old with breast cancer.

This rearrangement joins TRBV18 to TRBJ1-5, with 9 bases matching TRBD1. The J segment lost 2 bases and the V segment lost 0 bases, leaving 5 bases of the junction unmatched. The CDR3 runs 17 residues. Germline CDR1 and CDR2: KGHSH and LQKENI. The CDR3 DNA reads TGTGCCAGCTCACCACCGGCGGGACAGGGAGGCAATCAGCCCCAGCATTTT. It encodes CASSPPAGQGGNQPQHF.

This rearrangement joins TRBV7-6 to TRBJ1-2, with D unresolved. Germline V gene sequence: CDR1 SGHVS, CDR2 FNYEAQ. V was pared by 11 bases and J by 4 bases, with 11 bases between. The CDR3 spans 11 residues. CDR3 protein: CALGSGYGYTF. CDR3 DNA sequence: TGTGCCCTCGGGAGCGGCTATGGCTACACCTTC.

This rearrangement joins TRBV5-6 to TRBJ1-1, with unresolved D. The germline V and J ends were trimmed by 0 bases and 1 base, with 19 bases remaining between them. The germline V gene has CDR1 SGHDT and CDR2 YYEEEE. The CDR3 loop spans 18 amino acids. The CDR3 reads CASSLGSGWGEPNTEAFF. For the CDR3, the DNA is TGTGCCAGCAGCTTGGGCTCGGGGTGGGGAGAGCCGAACACTGAAGCTTTCTTT.

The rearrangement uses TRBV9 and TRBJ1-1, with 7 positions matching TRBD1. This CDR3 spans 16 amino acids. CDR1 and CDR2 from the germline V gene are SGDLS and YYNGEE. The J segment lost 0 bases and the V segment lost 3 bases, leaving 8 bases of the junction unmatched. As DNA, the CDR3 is TGTGCCAGCAGCGACGGACAGGACGGGATGAACACTGAAGCTTTCTTT. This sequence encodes CASSDGQDGMNTEAFF.

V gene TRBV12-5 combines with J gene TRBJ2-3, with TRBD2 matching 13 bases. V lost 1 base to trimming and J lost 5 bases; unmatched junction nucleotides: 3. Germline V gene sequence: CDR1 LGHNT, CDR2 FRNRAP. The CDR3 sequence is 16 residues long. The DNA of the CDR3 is TGTGCTAGTGGTTTGGGGACTAGCGGGAGAGTAGATACGCAGTATTTT. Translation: CASGLGTSGRVDTQYF. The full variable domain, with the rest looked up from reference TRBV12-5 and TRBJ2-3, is DARVTQTPRHKVTEMGQEVTMRCQPILGHNTVFWYRQTMMQGLELLAYFRNRAPLDDSGMPKDRFSAEMPDATLATLKIQPSEPRDSAVYFCASGLGTSGRVDTQYFGPGTRLTVL.

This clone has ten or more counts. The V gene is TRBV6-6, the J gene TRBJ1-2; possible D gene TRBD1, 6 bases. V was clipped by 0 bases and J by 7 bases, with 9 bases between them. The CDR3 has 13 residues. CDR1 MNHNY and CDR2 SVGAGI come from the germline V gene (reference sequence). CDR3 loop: CASSYSVGAGYTF. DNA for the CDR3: TGTGCCAGCAGTTACTCCGTGGGGGCTGGCTACACCTTC.

DNA for the CDR3: TGTGCCAGCAGCGCCCTTACGGGTGAAGCTTTCTTT. Its protein product is CASSALTGEAFF. The V gene is TRBV9, the J gene TRBJ1-1, with D unclear. Trimming stripped 3 bases from V and 7 bases from J, with 10 bases between. Per the germline V gene, CDR1 is SGDLS and CDR2 is YYNGEE. The CDR3 has 12 amino acids.

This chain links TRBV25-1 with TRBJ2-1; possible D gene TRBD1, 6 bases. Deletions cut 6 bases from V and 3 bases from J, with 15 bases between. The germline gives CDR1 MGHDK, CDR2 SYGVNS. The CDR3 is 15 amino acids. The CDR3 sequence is CASSPRGYSYNEQFF. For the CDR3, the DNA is TGTGCCAGCAGCCCAAGGGGGTATAGCTACAATGAGCAGTTCTTC.

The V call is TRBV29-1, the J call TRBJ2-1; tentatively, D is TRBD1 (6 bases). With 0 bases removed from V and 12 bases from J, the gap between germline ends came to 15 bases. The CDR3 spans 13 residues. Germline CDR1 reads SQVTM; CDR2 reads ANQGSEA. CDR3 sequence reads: CSVEDQARGRQFF. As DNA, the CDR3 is TGCAGCGTTGAAGATCAGGCCAGGGGTCGGCAGTTCTTC.

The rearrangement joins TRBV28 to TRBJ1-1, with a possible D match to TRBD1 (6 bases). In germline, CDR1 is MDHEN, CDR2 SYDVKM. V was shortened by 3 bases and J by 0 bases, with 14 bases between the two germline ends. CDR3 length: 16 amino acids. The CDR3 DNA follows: TGTGCCAGCAGTTTGGATAGGACAGTCATGAACACTGAAGCTTTCTTT. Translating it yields CASSLDRTVMNTEAFF.

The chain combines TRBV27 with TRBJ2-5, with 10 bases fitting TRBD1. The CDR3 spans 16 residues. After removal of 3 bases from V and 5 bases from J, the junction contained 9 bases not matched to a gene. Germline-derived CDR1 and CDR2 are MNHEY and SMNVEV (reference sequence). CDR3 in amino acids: CASSFSTATGGETQYF. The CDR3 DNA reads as TGTGCCAGCAGTTTCTCAACTGCGACAGGGGGCGAGACCCAGTACTTC.

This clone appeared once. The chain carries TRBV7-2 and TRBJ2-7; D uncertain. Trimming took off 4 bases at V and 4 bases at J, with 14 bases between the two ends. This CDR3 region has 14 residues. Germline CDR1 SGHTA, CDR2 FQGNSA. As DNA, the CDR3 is TGTGCCAGCAGCTCATATACAGAGTTATACGAGCAGTACTTC. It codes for CASSSYTELYEQYF.

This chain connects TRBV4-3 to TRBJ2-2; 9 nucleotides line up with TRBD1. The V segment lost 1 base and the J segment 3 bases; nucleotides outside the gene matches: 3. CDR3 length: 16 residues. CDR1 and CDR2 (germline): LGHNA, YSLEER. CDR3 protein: CASSQGDRVDTGELFF. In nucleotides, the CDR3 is TGCGCCAGCAGCCAAGGGGACAGGGTGGACACCGGGGAGCTGTTTTTT.

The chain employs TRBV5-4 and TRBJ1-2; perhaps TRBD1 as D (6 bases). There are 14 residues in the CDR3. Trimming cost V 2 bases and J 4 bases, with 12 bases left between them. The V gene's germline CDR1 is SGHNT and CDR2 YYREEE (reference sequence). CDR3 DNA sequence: TGTGCCAGCAGCTTATCAGGGGCCTTCTATGGCTACACCTTC. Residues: CASSLSGAFYGYTF.